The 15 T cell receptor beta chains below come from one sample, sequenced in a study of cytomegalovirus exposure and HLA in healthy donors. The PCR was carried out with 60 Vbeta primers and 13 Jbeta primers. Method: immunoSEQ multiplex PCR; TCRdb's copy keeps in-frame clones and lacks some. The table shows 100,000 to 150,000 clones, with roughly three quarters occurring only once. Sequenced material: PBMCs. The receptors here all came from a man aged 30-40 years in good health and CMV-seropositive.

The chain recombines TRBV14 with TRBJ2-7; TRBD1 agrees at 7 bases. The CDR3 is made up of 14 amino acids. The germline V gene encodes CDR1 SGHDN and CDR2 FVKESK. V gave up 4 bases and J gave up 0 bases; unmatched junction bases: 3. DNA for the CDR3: TGTGCCAGCAGCCGGGACAGCTTCTCCTACGAGCAGTACTTC. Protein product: CASSRDSFSYEQYF.

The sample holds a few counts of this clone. The CDR3 DNA follows: TGTGCCAGCAGTGAACGAGGGAACACCGGGGAGCTGTTTTTT. This encodes CASSERGNTGELFF. The V and J genes are TRBV7-3 and TRBJ2-2, with D unclear. The V and J ends lost 6 bases and 1 base respectively, with 9 bases between them. The CDR3 sequence is 14 residues long. Per germline, CDR1 SGHTA and CDR2 FQGTGA.

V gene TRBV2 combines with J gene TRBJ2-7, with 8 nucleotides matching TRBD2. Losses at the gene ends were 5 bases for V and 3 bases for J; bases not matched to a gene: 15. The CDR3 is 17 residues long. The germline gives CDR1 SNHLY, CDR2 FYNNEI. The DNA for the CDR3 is TGTGCCAGCAGTCGGGACACGGGAGCGGGAGTTTTCTACGAGCAGTACTTC. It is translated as CASSRDTGAGVFYEQYF.

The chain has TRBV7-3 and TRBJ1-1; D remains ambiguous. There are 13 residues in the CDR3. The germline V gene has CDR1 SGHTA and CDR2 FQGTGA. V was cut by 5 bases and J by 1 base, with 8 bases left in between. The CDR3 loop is CASSASGNTEAFF. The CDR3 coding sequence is TGTGCCAGCAGCGCGTCGGGGAACACTGAAGCTTTCTTT. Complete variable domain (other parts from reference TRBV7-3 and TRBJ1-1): GAGVSQTPSNKVTEKGKYVELRCDPISGHTALYWYRQSLGQGPEFLIYFQGTGAADDSGLPNDRFFAVRPEGSVSTLKIQRTERGDSAVYLCASSASGNTEAFFGQGTRLTVV.

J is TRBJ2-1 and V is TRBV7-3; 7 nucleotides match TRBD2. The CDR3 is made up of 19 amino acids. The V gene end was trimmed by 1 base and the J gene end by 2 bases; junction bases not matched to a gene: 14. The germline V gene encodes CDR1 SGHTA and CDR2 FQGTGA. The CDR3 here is CASSLKVTRLAAPYNEQFF. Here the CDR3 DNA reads TGTGCCAGCAGCTTAAAGGTTACTCGCCTAGCGGCGCCCTACAATGAGCAGTTCTTC.

In DNA form, the CDR3 reads TGTGCCAGCTCACCTGGGGCGGGAGGGCCGACAGATACGCAGTATTTT. It codes for CASSPGAGGPTDTQYF. This chain links TRBV18 with TRBJ2-3, with TRBD2 matching 9 bases. V was clipped by 3 bases and J by 3 bases; unmatched bases: 7. CDR3 size: 16 residues. Germline CDR1 is KGHSH and CDR2 is LQKENI.

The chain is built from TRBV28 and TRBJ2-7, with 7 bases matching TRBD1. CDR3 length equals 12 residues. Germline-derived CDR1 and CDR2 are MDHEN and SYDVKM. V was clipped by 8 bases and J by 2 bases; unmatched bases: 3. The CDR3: CASRTGAYEQYF. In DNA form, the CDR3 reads TGTGCCAGCCGCACAGGGGCCTACGAGCAGTACTTC. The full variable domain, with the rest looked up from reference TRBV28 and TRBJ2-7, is DVKVTQSSRYLVKRTGEKVFLECVQDMDHENMFWYRQDPGLGLRLIYFSYDVKMKEKGDIPEGYSVSREKKERFSLILESASTNQTSMYLCASRTGAYEQYFGPGTRLTVT.

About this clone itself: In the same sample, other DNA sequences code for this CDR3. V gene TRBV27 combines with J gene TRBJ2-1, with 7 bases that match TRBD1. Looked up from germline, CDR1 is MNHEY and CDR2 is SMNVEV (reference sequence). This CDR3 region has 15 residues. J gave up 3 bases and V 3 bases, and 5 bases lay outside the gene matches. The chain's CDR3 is CASSFSTGVYNEQFF. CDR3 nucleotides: TGTGCCAGCAGTTTCTCCACAGGGGTCTACAATGAGCAGTTCTTC.

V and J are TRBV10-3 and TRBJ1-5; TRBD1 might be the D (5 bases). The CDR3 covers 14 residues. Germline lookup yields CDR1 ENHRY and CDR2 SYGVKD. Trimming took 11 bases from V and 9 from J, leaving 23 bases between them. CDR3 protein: CAGGAGRTGRPQHF. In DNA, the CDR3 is TGTGCCGGCGGAGCGGGGCGAACTGGGAGGCCCCAGCATTTT.

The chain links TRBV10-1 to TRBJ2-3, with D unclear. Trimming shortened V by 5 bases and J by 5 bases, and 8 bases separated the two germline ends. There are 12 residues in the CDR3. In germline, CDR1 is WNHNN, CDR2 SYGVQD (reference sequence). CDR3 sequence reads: CASSPAGDTQYF. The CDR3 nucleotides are TGCGCCAGCAGTCCCGCCGGAGATACGCAGTATTTT.

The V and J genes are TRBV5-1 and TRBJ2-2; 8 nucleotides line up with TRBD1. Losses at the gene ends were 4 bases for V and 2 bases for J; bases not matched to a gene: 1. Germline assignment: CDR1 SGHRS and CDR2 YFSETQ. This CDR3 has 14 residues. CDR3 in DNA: TGCGCCAGCAGCGGACAGGGCAACACCGGGGAGCTGTTTTTT. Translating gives CASSGQGNTGELFF. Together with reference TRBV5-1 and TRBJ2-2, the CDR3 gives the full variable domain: KAGVTQTPRYLIKTRGQQVTLSCSPISGHRSVSWYQQTPGQGLQFLFEYFSETQRNKGNFPGRFSGRQFSNSRSEMNVSTLELGDSALYLCASSGQGNTGELFFGEGSRLTVL.

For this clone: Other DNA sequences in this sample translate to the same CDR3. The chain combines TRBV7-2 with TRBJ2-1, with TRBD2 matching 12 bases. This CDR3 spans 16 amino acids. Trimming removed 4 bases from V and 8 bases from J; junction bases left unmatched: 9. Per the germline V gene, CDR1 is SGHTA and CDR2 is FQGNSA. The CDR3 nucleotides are TGTGCCAGCAGCTCCCGACTAGCGGGAGTCGTGGATGAGCAGTTCTTC. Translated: CASSSRLAGVVDEQFF.

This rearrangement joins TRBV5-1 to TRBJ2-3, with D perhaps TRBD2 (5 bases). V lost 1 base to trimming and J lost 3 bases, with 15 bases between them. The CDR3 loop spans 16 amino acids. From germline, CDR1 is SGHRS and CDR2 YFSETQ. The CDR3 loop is CASSLSLLVGTDTQYF. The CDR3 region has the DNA TGCGCCAGCAGCTTGTCACTACTAGTTGGTACAGATACGCAGTATTTT.

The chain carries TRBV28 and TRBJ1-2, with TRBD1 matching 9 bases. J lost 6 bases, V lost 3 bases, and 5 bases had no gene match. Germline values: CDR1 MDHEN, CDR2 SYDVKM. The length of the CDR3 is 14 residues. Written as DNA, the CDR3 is TGTGCCAGCAGTTTGATTAGACAGGGGGATGGCTACACCTTC. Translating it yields CASSLIRQGDGYTF.

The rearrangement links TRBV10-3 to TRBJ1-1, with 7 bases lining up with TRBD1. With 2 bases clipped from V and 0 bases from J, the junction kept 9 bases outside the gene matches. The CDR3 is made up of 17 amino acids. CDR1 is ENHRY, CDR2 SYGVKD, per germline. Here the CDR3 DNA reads TGTGCCATCAGTGAGCCGGGGACAGCAGGATTGAACACTGAAGCTTTCTTT. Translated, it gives CAISEPGTAGLNTEAFF.